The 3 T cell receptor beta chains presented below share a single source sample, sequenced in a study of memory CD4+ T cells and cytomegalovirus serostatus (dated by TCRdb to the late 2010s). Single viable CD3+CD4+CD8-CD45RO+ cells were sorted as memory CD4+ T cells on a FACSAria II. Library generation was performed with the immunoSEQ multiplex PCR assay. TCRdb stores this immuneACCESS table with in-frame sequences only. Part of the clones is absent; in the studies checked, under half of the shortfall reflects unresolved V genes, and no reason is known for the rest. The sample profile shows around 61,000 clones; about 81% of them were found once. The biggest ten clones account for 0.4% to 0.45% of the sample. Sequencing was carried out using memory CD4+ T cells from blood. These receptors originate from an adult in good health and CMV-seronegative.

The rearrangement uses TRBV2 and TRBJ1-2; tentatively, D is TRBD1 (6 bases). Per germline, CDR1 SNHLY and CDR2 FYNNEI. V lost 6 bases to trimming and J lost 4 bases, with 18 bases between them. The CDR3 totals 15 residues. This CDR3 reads CASRNRGGAVYGYTF. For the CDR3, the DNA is TGTGCCAGCAGAAATCGCGGGGGCGCAGTCTATGGCTACACCTTC.

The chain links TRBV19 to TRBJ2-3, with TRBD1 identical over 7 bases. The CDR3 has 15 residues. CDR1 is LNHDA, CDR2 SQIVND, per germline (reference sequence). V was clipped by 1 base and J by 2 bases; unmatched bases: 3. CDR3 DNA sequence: TGTGCCAGTAGTATAGGGGACAGACTCACAGATACGCAGTATTTT. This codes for CASSIGDRLTDTQYF.

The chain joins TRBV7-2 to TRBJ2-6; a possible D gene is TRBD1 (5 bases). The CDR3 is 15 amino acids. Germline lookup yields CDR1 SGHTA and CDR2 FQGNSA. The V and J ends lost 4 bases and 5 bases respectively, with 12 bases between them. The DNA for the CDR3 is TGTGCCAGCAGCTCCACAGGTGGTTGGGCCAACGTCCTGACTTTC. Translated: CASSSTGGWANVLTF.